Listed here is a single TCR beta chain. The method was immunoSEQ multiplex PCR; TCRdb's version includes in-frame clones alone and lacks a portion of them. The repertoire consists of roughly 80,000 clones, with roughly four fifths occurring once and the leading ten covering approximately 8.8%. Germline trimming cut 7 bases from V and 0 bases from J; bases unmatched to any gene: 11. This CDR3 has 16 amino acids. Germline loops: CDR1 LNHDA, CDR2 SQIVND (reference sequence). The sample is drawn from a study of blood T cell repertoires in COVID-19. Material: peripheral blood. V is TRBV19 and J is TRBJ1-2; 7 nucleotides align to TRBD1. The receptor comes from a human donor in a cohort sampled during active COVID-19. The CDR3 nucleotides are TGTGCCAGTATCCCTAACCACCAGGGGGCTAACTATGGCTACACCTTC. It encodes CASIPNHQGANYGYTF.